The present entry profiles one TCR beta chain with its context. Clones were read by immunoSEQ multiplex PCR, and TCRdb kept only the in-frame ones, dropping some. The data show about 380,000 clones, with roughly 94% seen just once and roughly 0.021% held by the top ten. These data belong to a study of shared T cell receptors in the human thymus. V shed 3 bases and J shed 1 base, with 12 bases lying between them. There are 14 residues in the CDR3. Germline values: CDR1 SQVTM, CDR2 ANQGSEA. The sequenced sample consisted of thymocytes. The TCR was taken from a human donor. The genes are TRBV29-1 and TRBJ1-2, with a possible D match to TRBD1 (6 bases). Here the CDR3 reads CSVDGGGLNYGYTF. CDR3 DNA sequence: TGCAGCGTTGATGGAGGGGGGCTTAACTATGGCTACACCTTC. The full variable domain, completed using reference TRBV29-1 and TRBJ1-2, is SAVISQKPSRDICQRGTSLTIQCQVDSQVTMMFWYRQQPGQSLTLIATANQGSEATYESGFVIDKFPISRPNLTFSTLTVSNMSPEDSSIYLCSVDGGGLNYGYTFGSGTRLTVV.